These T cell receptor beta chains were read from a single sample in a study of T cell repertoires in cytomegalovirus infection. TCRdb reprocessed the reads via MiXCR and lists one record per CDR3 protein. Found here are about 470,000 distinct CDR3 sequences, about 44% of them singletons; the top ten hold around 45%. Antigens for these TCRs are unknown. This specimen consisted of cultured PBMCs, obtained from culture after CMV antigen stimulation. All receptors come from a human donor in good health (CMV status not recorded). Some clones in this sample may be carry-over from other donors' samples. CDR3s include the opening cysteine and the closing phenylalanine or tryptophan. A D gene is named only where the DNA matches it firmly. Size is stated for part of the rows, as once, few or many counts, or as a class when the clone is expanded.

NA,TRBV19,TRBJ2-7,NA,TGTGCCAGTAGCTCGAACGGGGGAGAGCAGTACTTC,CASSSNGGEQYF
few,TRBV7-2,TRBJ2-3,NA,TGTGCCAGCAGCCTAGAACGAGGGGGAGGGGGTCGGGATACGCAGTATTTT,CASSLERGGGGRDTQYF
NA,TRBV4-3,TRBJ2-1,NA,TGCGCCAGCAGCCAAGGAGTAGGGGGGAGAGACAATGAGCAGTTCTTC,CASSQGVGGRDNEQFF
NA,TRBV12-3/TRBV12-4,TRBJ2-2,NA,TGTGCCAGCAGGAGTACACAGAGCACCGGGGAGCTGTTTTTT,CASRSTQSTGELFF
NA,TRBV12-3/TRBV12-4,TRBJ2-3,NA,TGTGCCAGCAGTTTTGCAGCCACAGATACGCAGTATTTT,CASSFAATDTQYF
NA,TRBV7-2,TRBJ2-7,NA,TGTGCCAGCAGTTTTTACCCTACCTACGAGCAGTACTTC,CASSFYPTYEQYF
few,TRBV6-6,TRBJ2-5,TRBD2,TGTGCCAGCAGTTATGCCCCGTTAGCGGGAGGGGGAGAGACCCAGTACTTC,CASSYAPLAGGGETQYF
many,TRBV7-2,TRBJ2-1,TRBD2,TGTGCCAGCAGCGCCCCTAGCGGGAGAGGAGGAGAGCAGTTCTTC,CASSAPSGRGGEQFF
few,TRBV6-5,TRBJ1-4,NA,TGTGCCAGCAGATCACGACTGACTAATGAAAAACTGTTTTTT,CASRSRLTNEKLFF
NA,TRBV6-8,TRBJ1-2,NA,TGTGCCAGCACCGGCTGGGGTCCTCTAAACTATGGCTACACCTTC,CASTGWGPLNYGYTF
once,TRBV20-1,TRBJ2-7,TRBD2,TGCAGTGCTAGCTCCCTAGCGGGTCTCTACGAGCAGTACTTC,CSASSLAGLYEQYF
few,TRBV7-2,TRBJ2-1,NA,TGTGCCAGCAGTCGCCAAGGGGGCGGGGTATACAATGAGCAGTTCTTC,CASSRQGGGVYNEQFF
NA,TRBV19,TRBJ2-1,NA,TGTGCCAGTAGACTGGGGGCCAACTACAATGAGCAGTTCTTC,CASRLGANYNEQFF
NA,TRBV7-2,TRBJ2-5,NA,TGTGCCAGCAGCTCAGACACCCAGACCCAGTACTTC,CASSSDTQTQYF
many,TRBV7-6,TRBJ2-2,TRBD2,TGTGCCAGCAGCCCCGGGGGGGGATACACCGGGGAGCTGTTTTTT,CASSPGGGYTGELFF
few,TRBV7-6,TRBJ2-1,NA,TGTGCCAGCAGCTCACTCCGCTCCCGCAACAATGAGCAGTTCTTC,CASSSLRSRNNEQFF
NA,TRBV11-2,TRBJ2-5,NA,TGTGCCAGCAGCTACGAGGCGGAGATCCAGTACTTC,CASSYEAEIQYF
once,TRBV7-7,TRBJ2-5,NA,TGTGCCAGCAGCCCTTCTGGGCGGAGGGGAGAGACCCAGTACTTC,CASSPSGRRGETQYF
few,TRBV20-1,TRBJ2-7,NA,TGCAGTGCTAGAGAGTCCGGTGCCCCCTACGAGCAGTACTTC,CSARESGAPYEQYF
many,TRBV4-1,TRBJ2-7,TRBD2,TGCGCCAGCAGCCAAGTCGGGACTAGCGGGAGTCCCTACGAGCAGTACTTC,CASSQVGTSGSPYEQYF
NA,TRBV7-8,TRBJ2-1,TRBD2,TGTGCCAGCAGCCTCGGGGGGTATAGCGGGAAAAGAAATGAGCAGTTCTTC,CASSLGGYSGKRNEQFF
NA,TRBV27,TRBJ2-3,TRBD1,TGTGCCAGCAGACCCGGACAGGGCACAGATACGCAGTATTTT,CASRPGQGTDTQYF
once,TRBV4-1,TRBJ2-1,NA,TGCGCCAGCAGCCAAGGGTTTCTCAATGAGCAGTTCTTC,CASSQGFLNEQFF
NA,TRBV5-4,TRBJ1-1,TRBD1,TGTGCCAGCAGCTTGGGGGCCGGACAGGGGAGGAACACTGAAGCTTTCTTT,CASSLGAGQGRNTEAFF
NA,TRBV12-5,TRBJ2-3,TRBD2,TGTGCTAGTGGTTTAGGGACTAGGGGAGCAGATACGCAGTATTTT,CASGLGTRGADTQYF
NA,TRBV6-2/TRBV6-3,TRBJ1-1,NA,TGTGCCAGCAGTTTGGGTTGGGGGGGCACTGAAGCTTTCTTT,CASSLGWGGTEAFF
NA,TRBV7-2,TRBJ2-7,NA,TGTGCCAGCAGCCCAAGCCCCCGCCCGTCCTACGAGCAGTACTTC,CASSPSPRPSYEQYF
NA,TRBV5-4,TRBJ2-1,TRBD2,TGTGCCAGCAGTCGTTGGCCCAGCGGGAGGATCCATGAGCAGTTCTTC,CASSRWPSGRIHEQFF
few,TRBV7-6,TRBJ1-3,NA,TGTGCCAGCAGCCCGCAGAGGTTGTATAACTCTGGAAACACCATATATTTT,CASSPQRLYNSGNTIYF
few,TRBV11-2,TRBJ2-5,NA,TGTGCCAGCAGCCGACGCGTTACCAGGGTTCGAGAGACCCAGTACTTC,CASSRRVTRVRETQYF
few,TRBV5-1,TRBJ2-3,NA,TGCGCCAGCAAAGAAACGGACAGCACAGATACGCAGTATTTT,CASKETDSTDTQYF
NA,TRBV7-2,TRBJ1-6,TRBD1,TGTGCCAGCAGCTTAGGCCAGGGGGCTTGGAATTCACCCCTCCACTTT,CASSLGQGAWNSPLHF